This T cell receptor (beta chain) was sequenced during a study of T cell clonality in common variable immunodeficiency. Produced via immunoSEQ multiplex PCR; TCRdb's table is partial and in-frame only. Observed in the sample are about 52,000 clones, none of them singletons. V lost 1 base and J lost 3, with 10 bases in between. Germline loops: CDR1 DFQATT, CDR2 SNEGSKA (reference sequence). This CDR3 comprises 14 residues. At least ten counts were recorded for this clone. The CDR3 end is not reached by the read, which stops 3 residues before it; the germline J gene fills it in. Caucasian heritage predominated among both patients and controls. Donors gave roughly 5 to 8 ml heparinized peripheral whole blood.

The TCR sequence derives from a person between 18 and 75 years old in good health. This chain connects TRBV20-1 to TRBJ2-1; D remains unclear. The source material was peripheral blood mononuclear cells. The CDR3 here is CSARGLDLYNEQFF. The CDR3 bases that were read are TGCAGTGCTAGAGGCCTAGATCTCTACAATGAG.